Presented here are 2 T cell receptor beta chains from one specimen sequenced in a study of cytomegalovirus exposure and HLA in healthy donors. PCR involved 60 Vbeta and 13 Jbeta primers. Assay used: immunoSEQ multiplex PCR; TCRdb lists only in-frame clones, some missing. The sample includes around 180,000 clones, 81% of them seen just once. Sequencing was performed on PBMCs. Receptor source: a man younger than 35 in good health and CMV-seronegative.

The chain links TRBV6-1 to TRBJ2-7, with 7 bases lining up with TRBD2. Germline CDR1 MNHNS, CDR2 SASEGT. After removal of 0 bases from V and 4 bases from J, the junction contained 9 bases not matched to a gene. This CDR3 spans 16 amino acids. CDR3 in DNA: TGTGCCAGCAGTGAAGCGGTTACTAGCGCGGGGTACGAGCAGTACTTC. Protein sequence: CASSEAVTSAGYEQYF.

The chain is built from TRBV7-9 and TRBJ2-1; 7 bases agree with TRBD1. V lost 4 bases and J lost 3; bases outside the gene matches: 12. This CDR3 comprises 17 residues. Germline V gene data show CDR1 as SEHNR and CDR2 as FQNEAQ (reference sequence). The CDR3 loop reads CASSSPKEGGFYNEQFF. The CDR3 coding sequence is TGTGCCAGCAGCTCCCCCAAAGAAGGGGGCTTCTACAATGAGCAGTTCTTC.